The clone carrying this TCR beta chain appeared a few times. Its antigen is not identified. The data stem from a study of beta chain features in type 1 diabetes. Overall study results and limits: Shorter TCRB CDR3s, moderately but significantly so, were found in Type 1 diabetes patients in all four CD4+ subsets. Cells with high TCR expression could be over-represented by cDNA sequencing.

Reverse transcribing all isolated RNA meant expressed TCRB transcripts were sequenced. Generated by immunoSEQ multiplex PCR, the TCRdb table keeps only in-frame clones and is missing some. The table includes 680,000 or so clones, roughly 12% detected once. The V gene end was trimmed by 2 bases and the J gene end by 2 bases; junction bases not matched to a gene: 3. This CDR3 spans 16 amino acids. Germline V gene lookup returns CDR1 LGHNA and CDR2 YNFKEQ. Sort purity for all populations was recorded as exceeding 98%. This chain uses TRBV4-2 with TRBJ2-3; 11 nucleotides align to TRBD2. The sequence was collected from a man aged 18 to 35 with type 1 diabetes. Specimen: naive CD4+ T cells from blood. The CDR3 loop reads CASSQRTSGHTDTQYF. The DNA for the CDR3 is TGTGCCAGCAGCCAAAGGACTAGCGGGCACACAGATACGCAGTATTTT.